This T cell receptor (beta chain) was sequenced in a study of blood T cell repertoires in COVID-19. Sequenced by immunoSEQ multiplex PCR; TCRdb stores in-frame clones only, minus some. The profile shows about 270,000 clones, 75% to 95% of them singletons. Sample: PBMCs or T cells enriched from blood (not recorded which). This receptor was identified in a man aged 35-49 years who had been exposed to COVID-19.

CDR3 sequence: CASSPRGASGSYEQYF. The CDR3 DNA sequence: TGTGCCAGCAGCCCTCGGGGTGCTAGCGGGAGCTACGAGCAGTACTTC. J is TRBJ2-7 and V is TRBV4-2; TRBD2 matches at 10 bases. Trimming cost V 4 bases and J 3 bases; bases outside gene matches: 9. Germline CDR1 reads LGHNA; CDR2 reads YNFKEQ. The CDR3 has 16 amino acids.